Below are 12 T cell receptor beta chains sequenced from a single sample in a study of blood T cells in healthy people across ages. A second PCR, run for roughly 7 to 11 cycles, used a sample-barcoded 5' primer plus a J-beta primer mix. TCRdb re-derived calls from the 5' RACE reads in MiXCR, one entry per CDR3 protein. The sample lists 1.5 million to 2 million distinct CDR3 sequences; roughly 30% were seen once. The specimen sequenced was blood. These receptors were obtained from a woman aged 25 to 39 in good health.

The chain has TRBV30 and TRBJ2-3; D is undetermined. Trimming took 3 bases from V and 2 from J, leaving 9 bases between them. Germline V gene sequence: CDR1 GTSNPN, CDR2 SVGIG (reference sequence). The CDR3 extends over 13 amino acids. The CDR3 loop reads CAWRTIDTDTQYF. CDR3 sequence (DNA): TGTGCCTGGAGAACTATCGACACAGATACGCAGTATTTT.

In this sample, this clonotype turned up many times. The chain has TRBV20-1 and TRBJ2-7, with D possibly matching TRBD1 (6 bases). There are 13 residues in the CDR3. Germline CDR1 reads DFQATT; CDR2 reads SNEGSKA (reference sequence). V lost 1 base, J lost 3 bases, and 10 bases lay in between. CDR3 DNA: TGCAGTGCTAGAGGGACAGAGGGCTACGAGCAGTACTTC. This encodes CSARGTEGYEQYF.

This clonotype was seen only a few times. The rearrangement uses TRBV5-1 and TRBJ2-3; 9 nucleotides align to TRBD1. V lost 4 bases, J lost 6 bases, and 6 bases stayed unmatched. The CDR3 runs to 14 residues. Germline V gene lookup returns CDR1 SGHRS and CDR2 YFSETQ. This chain's CDR3 is CASSRDRARDTQYF. Here the CDR3 DNA reads TGCGCCAGCAGCCGGGACAGGGCCAGGGATACGCAGTATTTT.

The chain links TRBV5-1 to TRBJ2-1; 7 bases are shared with TRBD2. CDR1 and CDR2 (germline): SGHRS, YFSETQ. V dropped 4 bases and J dropped 2; count of bases not matched to a gene: 6. This CDR3 comprises 15 residues. CDR3 protein: CASSPVGGAYNEQFF. The CDR3 region has the DNA TGCGCCAGCAGCCCAGTGGGGGGGGCCTACAATGAGCAGTTCTTC. Based on the CDR3 plus reference TRBV5-1 and TRBJ2-1, the full variable domain is KAGVTQTPRYLIKTRGQQVTLSCSPISGHRSVSWYQQTPGQGLQFLFEYFSETQRNKGNFPGRFSGRQFSNSRSEMNVSTLELGDSALYLCASSPVGGAYNEQFFGPGTRLTVL.

This chain joins TRBV28 and TRBJ2-1; 12 bases are a match to TRBD2. The CDR3 consists of 17 residues. After removal of 4 bases from V and 8 bases from J, the junction contained 12 bases not matched to a gene. Germline assignment: CDR1 MDHEN and CDR2 SYDVKM. The CDR3 sequence is CASSSRTSGKSYDEQFF. CDR3 DNA: TGTGCCAGCAGTTCGAGGACTAGCGGGAAGTCTTACGATGAGCAGTTCTTC. The full variable domain, with the rest looked up from reference TRBV28 and TRBJ2-1, is DVKVTQSSRYLVKRTGEKVFLECVQDMDHENMFWYRQDPGLGLRLIYFSYDVKMKEKGDIPEGYSVSREKKERFSLILESASTNQTSMYLCASSSRTSGKSYDEQFFGPGTRLTVL.

About this clonotype itself: Germline is not matched at one junction end, which may reflect a read error. The chain carries TRBV20-1 and TRBJ2-1; D is unresolved. The V gene's germline CDR1 is DFQATT and CDR2 SNEGSKA (reference sequence). The length of the CDR3 is 13 residues. This CDR3 is CSASKATYNKQFF. The CDR3 DNA reads as TGCAGTGCTAGTAAAGCCACCTACAATAAGCAGTTCTTC.

This clonotype has only a few counts. V and J are TRBV11-1 and TRBJ2-1; D may match TRBD1 or TRBD2 (5 bases each). Per the germline V gene, CDR1 is SGHAT and CDR2 is FQDESV (reference sequence). The CDR3 length is 13 residues. V was clipped by 6 bases and J by 10 bases, with 16 bases between them. CDR3 region: CASRRPLGTEQFF. Written as DNA, the CDR3 is TGTGCCAGCAGGCGCCCACTTGGGACCGAGCAGTTCTTC.

J is TRBJ1-4 and V is TRBV10-3; D is perhaps TRBD1 (6 bases). V was trimmed by 0 bases and J by 7 bases, leaving 6 bases between them. Per germline, CDR1 ENHRY and CDR2 SYGVKD. The CDR3 consists of 13 residues. In DNA form, the CDR3 reads TGTGCCATCAGTGAGTCGACAGGTGAAAAACTGTTTTTT. Amino acid sequence: CAISESTGEKLFF.

This clonotype occurred a few times. The V call is TRBV3-1, the J call TRBJ2-6; TRBD2 is a possible D gene (5 bases). The germline gives CDR1 LGHDT, CDR2 YNNKEL (reference sequence). V dropped 6 bases and J dropped 13 bases, with 19 bases sitting between them. This CDR3 spans 14 amino acids. In nucleotides, the CDR3 is TGTGCCAGCAGACCTAGGGAGTCAGATAGGGTCCTGACTTTC. Translated, it gives CASRPRESDRVLTF.

This clonotype has only a few counts. The V gene is TRBV15, the J gene TRBJ2-1; 10 bases are shared with TRBD1. V lost 5 bases and J lost 6; bases outside the gene matches: 13. Germline V lookup: CDR1 LNHNV, CDR2 YYDKDF (reference sequence). CDR3 size: 17 residues. The CDR3: CATSRPVGTGVANEQFF. The CDR3 bases are TGTGCCACCAGCCGGCCAGTAGGGACAGGGGTTGCCAATGAGCAGTTCTTC.

This chain links TRBV4-1 with TRBJ2-3; the D is unclear. From germline, CDR1 is MGHRA and CDR2 YSYEKL. V lost 3 bases to trimming and J lost 0 bases, with 13 bases between them. The CDR3 runs 16 residues. As DNA, the CDR3 is TGCGCCAGCAGCCATAGAGATCTGGTTAGCACAGATACGCAGTATTTT. It is translated as CASSHRDLVSTDTQYF.

V usage is TRBV12-3 or TRBV12-4 and J usage is TRBJ2-2; D not certain. CDR3 length: 13 residues. Trimming pared 4 bases from V and 7 bases from J, leaving 10 bases between. The CDR3 sequence is CASSSPAIGELFF. Here the CDR3 DNA reads TGTGCCAGCAGTTCTCCGGCAATCGGGGAGCTGTTTTTT.